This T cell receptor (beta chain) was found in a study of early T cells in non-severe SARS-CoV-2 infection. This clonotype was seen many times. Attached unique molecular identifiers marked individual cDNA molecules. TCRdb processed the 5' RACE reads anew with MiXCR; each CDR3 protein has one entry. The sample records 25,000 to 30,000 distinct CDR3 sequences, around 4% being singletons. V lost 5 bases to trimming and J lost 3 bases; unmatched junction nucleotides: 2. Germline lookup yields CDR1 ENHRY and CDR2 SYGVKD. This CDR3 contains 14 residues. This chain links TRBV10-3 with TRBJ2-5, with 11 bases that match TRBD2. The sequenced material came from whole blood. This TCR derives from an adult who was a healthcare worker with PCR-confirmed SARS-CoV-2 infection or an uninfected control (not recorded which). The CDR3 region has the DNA TGTGCCATCAGTACGGGACTAGCGGAAGAGACCCAGTACTTC. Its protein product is CAISTGLAEETQYF.